The sequence of this TCR beta chain was determined in a study of blood T cell repertoires in COVID-19. Only in-frame clones appear in the TCRdb table, and some are missing; sequencing was by immunoSEQ multiplex PCR. The sample contains about 500,000 clones, 85% to 90% of which appear only once. The germline CDR1 and CDR2 sequences are LNHNV and YYDKDF (reference sequence). The CDR3 consists of 15 residues. V was cut by 3 bases and J by 5 bases, with 17 bases left in between. The sequenced sample consisted of peripheral blood. This receptor was taken from a woman aged 45-65 years with COVID-19, enrolled during active disease. The genes are TRBV15 and TRBJ2-7; D might be TRBD1 (6 bases). The CDR3 DNA reads as TGTGCCACCAGCAGTCCAGTCAGGGGAGTGAACGAGCAGTACTTC. Its protein is CATSSPVRGVNEQYF.